Described below is a single T cell receptor beta chain sequence and its context. The ends were cut back, 5 bases at V and 4 bases at J, with 15 bases in the middle. The length of the CDR3 is 15 residues. Germline CDR1 LGHDT, CDR2 YNNKEL (reference sequence). Profiling relied on immunoSEQ multiplex PCR, and the TCRdb table lists in-frame clones only, not all of them. The data hold a few hundred thousand clones, with 85% to 90% observed a single time. This sample stems from a study of blood T cell repertoires in COVID-19. The wider study: Sample material is recorded as cDNA or gDNA derived from T cells, B-cell-depleted T cells, or PBMCs.

The sequence was obtained from a woman aged 18-30 years who had recovered from COVID-19. The chain is built from TRBV3-1 (or the pseudogene TRBV3-2) and TRBJ1-3; D perhaps matches TRBD1 (5 bases). Sequencing was performed on PBMCs or T cells enriched from blood (not recorded which). The CDR3 DNA reads as TGTGCCAGCAGCTCCGGGGGGACGGCGGGAAACACCATATATTTT. Translating gives CASSSGGTAGNTIYF.